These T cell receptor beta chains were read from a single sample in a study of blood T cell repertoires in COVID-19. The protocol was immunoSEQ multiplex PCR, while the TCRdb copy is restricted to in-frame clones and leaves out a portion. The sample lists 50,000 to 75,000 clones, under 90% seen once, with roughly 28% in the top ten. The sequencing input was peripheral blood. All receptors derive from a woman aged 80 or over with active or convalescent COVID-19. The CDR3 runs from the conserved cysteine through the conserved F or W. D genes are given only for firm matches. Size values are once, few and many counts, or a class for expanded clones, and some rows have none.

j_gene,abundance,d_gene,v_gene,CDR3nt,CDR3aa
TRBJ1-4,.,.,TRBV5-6,TGTGCCAGCAGCTCAAACCAGGGGTCGTTCGAAAAACTGTTTTTT,CASSSNQGSFEKLFF
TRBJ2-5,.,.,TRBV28,TGTGCCAGCAGTACCCCACAGGGAATGGGAGAGACCCAGTACTTC,CASSTPQGMGETQYF
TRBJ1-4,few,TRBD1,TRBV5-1,TGCGCCAGCAGCCCTGGAATGACAGGGATGCCTAATGAAAAACTGTTTTTT,CASSPGMTGMPNEKLFF
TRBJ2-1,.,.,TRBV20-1,TGCAGTGCCGAGGGGAGGAATGAGCAGTTCTTC,CSAEGRNEQFF
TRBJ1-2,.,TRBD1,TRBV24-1,TGTGCCACCAGTGACGCTGTAGGGACAGGCGGCTATGGCTACACCTTC,CATSDAVGTGGYGYTF
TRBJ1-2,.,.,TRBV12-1,TGTGCCAGCAGCGTCGGACAGGGGGTGACTCATGGCTACACCTTC,CASSVGQGVTHGYTF
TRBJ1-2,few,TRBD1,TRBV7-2,TGTGCCAGCACCTCTCCGGTACAGGGGTTTTCTAACTATGGCTACACCTTC,CASTSPVQGFSNYGYTF
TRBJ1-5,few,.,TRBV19,TGTGCCAGTAAACGCGACAGCAAAAATCAGCCCCAGCATTTT,CASKRDSKNQPQHF
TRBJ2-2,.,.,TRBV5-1,TGCGCCAGCAGCTTGTTCTCCAACACCGGGGAGCTGTTTTTT,CASSLFSNTGELFF
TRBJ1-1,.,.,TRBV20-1,TGCAGTGCTAGTTCTGCCGCCGGTCCGGACACTGAAGCTTTCTTT,CSASSAAGPDTEAFF
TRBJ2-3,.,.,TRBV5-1,TGCGCCAGCAGCCGGACAGAAACAGATACGCAGTATTTT,CASSRTETDTQYF
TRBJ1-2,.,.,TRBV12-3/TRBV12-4,TGTGCCAGCACTCTGGGGGCTGCAACATCTACCTTC,CASTLGAATSTF
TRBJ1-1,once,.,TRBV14,TGTGCCAGCAGCCAAGCAGGGAGGTACACTGAAGCTTTCTTT,CASSQAGRYTEAFF
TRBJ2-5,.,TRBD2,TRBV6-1,TGTGCCAGCAGTGATGGGGGTGGGCTAGCGGGGGCCATCCAAGAGACCCAGTACTTC,CASSDGGGLAGAIQETQYF
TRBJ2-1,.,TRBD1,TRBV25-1,TGTGCCAGCAGTACCCGACAGGGCTCCTACAATGAGCAGTTCTTC,CASSTRQGSYNEQFF
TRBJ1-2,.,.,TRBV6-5,TGTGCCAGCAGATCGACAGGTTTCTATGGCTACACCTTC,CASRSTGFYGYTF
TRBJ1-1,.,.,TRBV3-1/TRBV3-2,TGTGCCAGCAGCCAAGCGACAGTGGCCACTGAAGCTTTCTTT,CASSQATVATEAFF
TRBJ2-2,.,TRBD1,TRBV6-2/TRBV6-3,TGTGCCAGCAGTTACTGGGACAGGGGGGGCACCGGGGAGCTGTTTTTT,CASSYWDRGGTGELFF
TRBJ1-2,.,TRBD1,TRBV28,TGTGCCAGCAGTTTATCTTTGACAGGGTACTATGGCTACACCTTC,CASSLSLTGYYGYTF
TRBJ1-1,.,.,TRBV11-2,TGTGCCAGCAGCCCACGGAAGGGGGAAGAATTCAGTTTGTACACTGAAGCTTTCTTT,CASSPRKGEEFSLYTEAFF
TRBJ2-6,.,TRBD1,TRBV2,TGTGCCAGCAACACAGGGGTTGGTGGGGCCAACGTCCTGACTTTC,CASNTGVGGANVLTF
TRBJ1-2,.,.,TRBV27,TGTGCCAGCAGAAGGGTAGGGGGGGCGCCCAACTATGGCTACACCTTC,CASRRVGGAPNYGYTF
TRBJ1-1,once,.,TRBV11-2,TGTGCCAGCAGCTTAGCCAGGGAGGTGGCTGAAGCTTTCTTT,CASSLAREVAEAFF
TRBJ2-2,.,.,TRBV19,TGTGCCAGTAGTATTTCTACCGGGGAGCTGTTTTTT,CASSISTGELFF
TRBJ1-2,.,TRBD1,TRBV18,TGTGCCAGCTCGCCACAGGGGATAGGCTACACCTTC,CASSPQGIGYTF